This TCR beta chain was profiled in a study of technical replicates of blood from four donors. Assay: immunoSEQ multiplex PCR; the TCRdb copy retains only in-frame clones and omits some. The sample records around 76,000 clones, 95% to 98% being singletons. The V end was cut by 2 bases, the J end by 3 bases, with 5 bases between. There are 12 residues in the CDR3. Looked up from germline, CDR1 is SGHNT and CDR2 is YENEEA. The TCR comes from a human donor in good health. V is TRBV11-3 and J is TRBJ2-7; possible D gene TRBD2, 5 bases. The sequenced sample consisted of T cells isolated from PBMCs. CDR3: CASSLRDYEQYF. CDR3 in DNA: TGTGCCAGCAGCTTACGGGACTACGAGCAGTACTTC. The full variable domain, in which reference TRBV11-3 and TRBJ2-7 provide the parts outside the CDR3, is EAGVVQSPRYKIIEKKQPVAFWCNPISGHNTLYWYLQNLGQGPELLIRYENEEAVDDSQLPKDRFSAERLKGVDSTLKIQPAELGDSAVYLCASSLRDYEQYFGPGTRLTVT.